The 9 T cell receptor beta chains below all came from one sample that was sequenced in a study of response to subunit inactivated influenza vaccine. TCRdb reprocessed the RT-PCR reads with MiXCR, giving one entry per CDR3 protein. The sample shows some 540,000 distinct CDR3 sequences, under 25% of them seen only once. This same sample was also part of a study on T cells expressing NK-cell markers. From that report: It was by 5'RACE template switching with UMIs that TCR beta cDNA was made.

Sequences were derived from CD4+ T cells sorted from PBMCs, sampled 11 to 12 days after vaccination. The receptors were gathered from a man aged 50 to 60 who received an inactivated influenza vaccine.

The chain uses TRBV12-3 or TRBV12-4 and TRBJ1-3; D unresolved. V was clipped by 5 bases and J by 0 bases, with 8 bases between them. This CDR3 has 14 residues. For the CDR3, the DNA is TGTGCCAGCAGTACAGTCTCCTCTGGAAACACCATATATTTT. Protein: CASSTVSSGNTIYF.

The table lists this clonotype with a count of one. The chain couples TRBV29-1 to TRBJ2-5, with 8 bases fitting TRBD2. CDR1 and CDR2 from the germline V gene are SQVTM and ANQGSEA. The CDR3 loop spans 14 amino acids. Germline trimming cut 4 bases from V and 5 bases from J; bases unmatched to any gene: 9. In DNA form, the CDR3 reads TGCAGCGTTGTCCGGGGACTAGGGGGGGAGACCCAGTACTTC. Protein: CSVVRGLGGETQYF.

This clonotype showed up just a few times. The V call is TRBV7-2, the J call TRBJ1-1; no clear D. V gave up 5 bases and J gave up 1 base, with 14 bases separating them. The CDR3 totals 15 residues. Germline V CDR1 and CDR2: SGHTA, FQGNSA. CDR3 bases: TGTGCCAGCAGCCAGCCCGGCAGTCGGAACACTGAAGCTTTCTTT. Amino acid sequence: CASSQPGSRNTEAFF.

This clonotype was recorded many times. The chain uses TRBV12-3 or TRBV12-4 and TRBJ2-5; 8 positions match TRBD2. J gave up 3 bases and V 5 bases, and 8 bases lay outside the gene matches. The CDR3 sequence is 15 residues long. In nucleotides, the CDR3 is TGTGCCAGCAGTCCCCTTGCGGGAGGCGAAGAGACCCAGTACTTC. This sequence encodes CASSPLAGGEETQYF.

The chain employs TRBV10-2 and TRBJ2-2, with a possible D match to TRBD1 (6 bases). Germline values: CDR1 WSHSY, CDR2 SAAADI. V dropped 6 bases and J dropped 0 bases, with 11 bases sitting between them. The CDR3 sequence is 15 residues long. CDR3 DNA sequence: TGCGCCAGCAGGAGCAACAGGGCGAACACCGGGGAGCTGTTTTTT. Protein sequence: CASRSNRANTGELFF.

This clonotype occurred a few times. The chain has TRBV7-2 and TRBJ2-1; D not certain. CDR3 length equals 15 residues. From germline, CDR1 is SGHTA and CDR2 FQGNSA. The V and J ends lost 2 bases and 7 bases respectively, with 15 bases between them. The CDR3 DNA is TGTGCCAGCAGCTTACGAGGACCCCAAAGTAATGAGCAGTTCTTC. This gives the protein CASSLRGPQSNEQFF. Full variable domain (rest looked up from reference TRBV7-2 and TRBJ2-1): GAGVSQSPSNKVTEKGKDVELRCDPISGHTALYWYRQSLGQGLEFLIYFQGNSAPDKSGLPSDRFSAERTGGSVSTLTIQRTQQEDSAVYLCASSLRGPQSNEQFFGPGTRLTVL.

The sample holds many counts of this clonotype. This chain links TRBV10-3 with TRBJ2-5; possibly TRBD1 or TRBD2 for D (5 bases each). Trimming shortened V by 4 bases and J by 0 bases, and 9 bases separated the two germline ends. The CDR3 runs to 14 residues. Germline V CDR1 and CDR2: ENHRY, SYGVKD. CDR3 protein: CAISAGQDQETQYF. The CDR3 DNA reads TGTGCCATCAGTGCGGGGCAGGACCAAGAGACCCAGTACTTC.

This clonotype was counted at least ten times. The chain has TRBV7-3 and TRBJ2-2, with 13 nucleotides matching TRBD2. Germline V gene lookup returns CDR1 SGHTA and CDR2 FQGTGA. The V and J ends lost 4 bases and 6 bases, in that order; junction bases with no gene match: 2. The CDR3 runs 15 residues. CDR3 DNA: TGTGCCAGCAGCTCAGGACTAGCGGGAGCCGGGGAGCTGTTTTTT. This encodes CASSSGLAGAGELFF.

V is TRBV2 and J is TRBJ2-2; TRBD2 agrees at 7 bases. V was clipped by 6 bases and J by 0 bases; unmatched bases: 1. The CDR3 runs 14 residues. Per germline, CDR1 SNHLY and CDR2 FYNNEI. CDR3 in amino acids: CASSGGTNTGELFF. CDR3 sequence (DNA): TGTGCCAGCAGCGGGGGGACGAACACCGGGGAGCTGTTTTTT.